These T cell receptor beta chains were read from a single sample in a study of control samples from healthy donors and cancer patients. The data were produced by immunoSEQ multiplex PCR, yet TCRdb's version contains in-frame clones alone and is incomplete. The data contain just over 90,000 clones, approximately 90% of them singletons. The sample comprised blood. These receptors originate from a woman aged 45-60 years in good health. CDR3s include the opening cysteine and the closing phenylalanine or tryptophan. D genes are given only for firm matches. Not every row has a clone size; where given, it reads once, few, many or a size class.

TRBJ2-7 | TRBV5-1 | - | - | TGCGCCAGCAGCTTGGAATCGGGATCCTCCTACGAGCAGTACTTC | CASSLESGSSYEQYF
TRBJ1-2 | TRBV2 | - | - | TGTGCCAGCAGTGACTCGGGGTACGGCTACACCTTC | CASSDSGYGYTF
TRBJ2-1 | TRBV2 | - | TRBD2 | TGTGCCAGCAGTGGGACTAGCGGGAGTACGTACAATGAGCAGTTCTTC | CASSGTSGSTYNEQFF
TRBJ2-2 | TRBV7-2 | - | - | TGTGCCAGCAGCAACAAGAACACCGGGGAGCTGTTTTTT | CASSNKNTGELFF
TRBJ1-2 | TRBV29-1 | - | - | TGCAGCGTTGAAGGGGGCCTCAGCTATGGCTACACCTTC | CSVEGGLSYGYTF
TRBJ2-5 | TRBV18 | - | - | TGTGCCAGCTCACAAGGTCGGGCGGCTTTAGAGACCCAGTACTTC | CASSQGRAALETQYF
TRBJ1-1 | TRBV18 | - | - | TGTGCCAGCTCACCAAACAGGAACACTGAAGCTTTCTTT | CASSPNRNTEAFF
TRBJ2-1 | TRBV19 | - | - | TGTGCCAGTAGGGAAAATAATGGGAATGAGCAGTTCTTC | CASRENNGNEQFF
TRBJ1-1 | TRBV5-1 | - | - | TGCGCCAGCAGCTTGGGGGGTTTGAACACTGAAGCTTTCTTT | CASSLGGLNTEAFF
TRBJ1-1 | TRBV25-1 | - | - | TGTGCCAGCAGTGAATCGGGGGGTAACACTGAAGCTTTCTTT | CASSESGGNTEAFF
TRBJ1-2 | TRBV29-1 | - | TRBD1 | TGCAGCGTTGAAAAAGGTCTCGGGCACAGGGGGCCGGTACAGGGCTACACCTTC | CSVEKGLGHRGPVQGYTF
TRBJ1-5 | TRBV6-5 | - | - | TGTGCCAGCGTCCCCCGGACCCATAGCAATCAGCCCCAGCATTTT | CASVPRTHSNQPQHF
TRBJ2-3 | TRBV11-2 | - | - | TGTGCCAGCAGCTCGAGGGCAAGGAGGACTTCCACAGATACGCAGTATTTT | CASSSRARRTSTDTQYF
TRBJ2-7 | TRBV7-9 | - | - | TGTGCCAGCAGCTCTTCGGGGCAGGGGTTACACGAGCAGTACTTC | CASSSSGQGLHEQYF
TRBJ2-7 | TRBV5-1 | - | - | TGCGCCAGCAGCTTGGGTCCCCGGGTCATTTACGAGCAGTACTTC | CASSLGPRVIYEQYF
TRBJ1-4 | TRBV16 | - | - | TGTGCCAGCAGCCAGGGACGGACTGAAAAACTGTTTTTT | CASSQGRTEKLFF
TRBJ2-1 | TRBV27 | - | TRBD2 | TGTGCCAGCAGTTATCTGGCTAGCGGGAGTAGAGATGAGCAGTTCTTC | CASSYLASGSRDEQFF
TRBJ1-1 | TRBV11-1 | - | - | TGTGCCAGCAGCTTAGCAGACACAGGCTACACTGAAGCTTTCTTT | CASSLADTGYTEAFF
TRBJ1-1 | TRBV29-1 | - | TRBD1 | TGCAGCGTTCACAGGGGGGTAAACACTGAAGCTTTCTTT | CSVHRGVNTEAFF
TRBJ2-1 | TRBV11-3 | - | - | TGTGCCAGCAGCTTATCTGGTGGGGCAACCAATGAGCAGTTCTTC | CASSLSGGATNEQFF
TRBJ2-5 | TRBV2 | - | - | TGTGCCAGCAGAGGACAGACTAAAGAGACCCAGTACTTC | CASRGQTKETQYF
TRBJ2-1 | TRBV10-3 | once | TRBD2 | TGTGCCATCAGCCCGCCGGGACTCCCTCGGGGACTAGCCCCAGAGTGTGAGCAGTTCTTC | CAISPPGLPRGLAPECEQFF
TRBJ2-7 | TRBV28 | - | - | TGTGCCAGCAGAAGGACGGTATCCTACGAGCAGTACTTC | CASRRTVSYEQYF
TRBJ2-5 | TRBV7-2 | - | TRBD2 | TGTGCCAGCAGTGCGGGGGGCCAAGAGACCCAGTACTTC | CASSAGGQETQYF
TRBJ2-7 | TRBV7-6 | - | TRBD2 | TGTGCCAGCAGCTCAGGAGAGGGACTAGCGGATCAGTACTTC | CASSSGEGLADQYF
TRBJ2-4 | TRBV6-6 | - | TRBD1 | TGTGCCAGCAGCCTACAGGCAGGGGGCTTGGGAAACATTCAGTACTTC | CASSLQAGGLGNIQYF
TRBJ2-7 | TRBV7-2 | once | - | TGTGCCAGCAGCTTAACGGAGGGGACCACCTACGAGCAGTACTTC | CASSLTEGTTYEQYF
TRBJ2-3 | TRBV7-9 | - | TRBD1 | TGTGCCAGCAGCTCGACGACAGGGACCCCCACAGATACGCAGTATTTT | CASSSTTGTPTDTQYF
TRBJ2-3 | TRBV4-3 | - | - | TGCGCCAGCAGCACACGGGGGGCGACAGATACGCAGTATTTT | CASSTRGATDTQYF
TRBJ1-4 | TRBV5-1 | - | - | TGCGCCAGCAGCCCTGCTCGGGTAGATGAAAAACTGTTTTTT | CASSPARVDEKLFF
TRBJ1-4 | TRBV28 | - | TRBD1 | TGTGCCAGCATGAAGTCTCGTGGGACAGGGGGTGAAAAACTGTTTTTT | CASMKSRGTGGEKLFF
TRBJ1-4 | TRBV19 | - | TRBD1 | TGTGCCAGTACCCCATACGGGGACAGGGAACAGGAAAAACTGTTTTTT | CASTPYGDREQEKLFF
TRBJ2-1 | TRBV11-3 | - | - | TGTGCCAGCAGCTTAGATTGGGGTGGGAGGAGGTCCTACAATGAGCAGTTCTTC | CASSLDWGGRRSYNEQFF
TRBJ1-1 | TRBV20-1 | - | TRBD1 | TGCAGTGCTAGTCGGTTTGAGACAGGGAAGGGCACTGAAGCTTTCTTT | CSASRFETGKGTEAFF
TRBJ2-3 | TRBV6-5 | - | - | TGTGCCAGCAGAAACCGGGACAACCGACCCCATACGCAGTATTTT | CASRNRDNRPHTQYF
TRBJ1-1 | TRBV27 | - | - | TGTGCCAGCAGTTTGAACAGGGCGAACACTGAAGCTTTCTTT | CASSLNRANTEAFF
TRBJ2-5 | TRBV5-1 | - | - | TGCGCCAGCAGCCGGGACGACCAAGAGACCCAGTACTTC | CASSRDDQETQYF
TRBJ2-2 | TRBV5-1 | - | TRBD1 | TGCGCCAGCAGCGTGGGACAGGGGGCCACCGGGGAGCTGTTTTTT | CASSVGQGATGELFF
TRBJ2-5 | TRBV6-5 | few | TRBD2 | TGTGCCAGCAGTTACTCGACTAGCGGGAGAGAGACCCAGTACTTC | CASSYSTSGRETQYF
TRBJ2-1 | TRBV10-3 | - | TRBD2 | TGTGCCATCAGTGAGTTCGTCGGGGGGTCCTACAATGAGCAGTTCTTC | CAISEFVGGSYNEQFF
TRBJ2-2 | TRBV7-8 | - | TRBD2 | TGTGCCAGCAGCTTAAGGGCTAGCGGGGGGGCGGCGAACACCGGGGAGCTGTTTTTT | CASSLRASGGAANTGELFF
TRBJ2-7 | TRBV3-1/TRBV3-2 | - | TRBD2 | TGTGCCAGCAGCCAGGGGACTAGCTCTCACAAGCAGTACTTC | CASSQGTSSHKQYF
TRBJ2-1 | TRBV19 | once | - | TGTGCCAGTAGTATTATTGGAGAGCAGTTCTTC | CASSIIGEQFF
TRBJ2-7 | TRBV2 | - | TRBD1 | TGTGCCAGCATTAGGACAGGGGGGACGATCGAGCAGTACTTC | CASIRTGGTIEQYF
TRBJ1-4 | TRBV23-1 | - | TRBD1 | TGCGCCAGCAGTCAATCGGCCCCAGGGGGCTATCTCGAAAAACTGTTTTTT | CASSQSAPGGYLEKLFF
TRBJ2-5 | TRBV12-3/TRBV12-4 | - | - | TGTGCCAGCAGTTTCGTGAGTGGAGAGACCCAGTACTTC | CASSFVSGETQYF
TRBJ1-1 | TRBV6-6 | - | TRBD1 | TGTGCCAGCAGTTACTCGAGGTCAGGGGGTTGGACTGAAGCTTTCTTT | CASSYSRSGGWTEAFF
TRBJ2-7 | TRBV12-3/TRBV12-4 | - | - | TGTGCCAGCAGTCGCTTCTACGAGCAGTACTTC | CASSRFYEQYF
TRBJ1-1 | TRBV28 | - | - | TGTGCCAGCAGGCCGAGGGGCATGAACACTGAAGCTTTCTTT | CASRPRGMNTEAFF